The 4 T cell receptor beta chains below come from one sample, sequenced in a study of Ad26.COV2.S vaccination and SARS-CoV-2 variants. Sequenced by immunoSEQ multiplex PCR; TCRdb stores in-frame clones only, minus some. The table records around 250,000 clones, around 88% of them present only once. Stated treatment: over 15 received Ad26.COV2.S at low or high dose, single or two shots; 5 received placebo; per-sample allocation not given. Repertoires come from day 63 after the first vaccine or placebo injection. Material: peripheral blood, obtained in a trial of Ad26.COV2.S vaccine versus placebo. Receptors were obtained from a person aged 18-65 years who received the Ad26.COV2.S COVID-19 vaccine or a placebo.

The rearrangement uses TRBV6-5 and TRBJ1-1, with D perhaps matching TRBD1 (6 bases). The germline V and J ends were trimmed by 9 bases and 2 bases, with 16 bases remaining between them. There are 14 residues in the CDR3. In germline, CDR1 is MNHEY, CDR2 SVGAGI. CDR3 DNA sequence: TGTGCCAGTTACAATAGACAGGTTAACACTGAAGCTTTCTTT. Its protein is CASYNRQVNTEAFF.

CDR3 sequence reads: CASSPRTSGTLLNTGELFF. The CDR3 bases are TGTGCCAGCAGCCCCCGGACTAGCGGGACCCTCTTGAACACCGGGGAGCTGTTTTTT. V and J are TRBV7-9 and TRBJ2-2; 12 bases agree with TRBD2. The CDR3 covers 19 residues. Germline-derived CDR1 and CDR2 are SEHNR and FQNEAQ (reference sequence). V shed 5 bases, J shed 1 base, and the junction held 11 bases outside the gene matches.

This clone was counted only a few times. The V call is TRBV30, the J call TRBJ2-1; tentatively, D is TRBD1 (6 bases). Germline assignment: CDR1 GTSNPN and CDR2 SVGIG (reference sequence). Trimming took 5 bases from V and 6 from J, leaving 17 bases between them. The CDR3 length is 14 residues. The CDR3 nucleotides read TGTGCCTGGGGTACAGGGTGGGGTTCCAATGAGCAGTTCTTC. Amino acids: CAWGTGWGSNEQFF.

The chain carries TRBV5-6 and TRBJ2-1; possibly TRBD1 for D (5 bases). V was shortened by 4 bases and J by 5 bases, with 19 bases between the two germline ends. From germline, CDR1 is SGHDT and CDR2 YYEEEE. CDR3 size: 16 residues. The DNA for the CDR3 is TGTGCCAGCAGCATAATACAGGAGTACCTTCACAATGAGCAGTTCTTC. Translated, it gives CASSIIQEYLHNEQFF. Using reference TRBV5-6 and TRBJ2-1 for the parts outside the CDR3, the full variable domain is DAGVTQSPTHLIKTRGQQVTLRCSPKSGHDTVSWYQQALGQGPQFIFQYYEEEERQRGNFPDRFSGHQFPNYSSELNVNALLLGDSALYLCASSIIQEYLHNEQFFGPGTRLTVL.